This TCR beta chain was retrieved from a study of CD8 T cells in ankylosing spondylitis. This clonotype was picked up many times. Antigen unknown. Broader study findings: Before this, some motif variants had been reported in reactive arthritis synovial fluid and blood. Clones linked to disease were reported to show significant enrichment in matched ankylosing spondylitis synovial fluid. A TCR beta motif made of 7 to 9 highly homologous variants seemed typical of ankylosing spondylitis blood. Relatively scarce in peripheral blood, disease-linked clones were CD8+.

Libraries for TCR beta were made by quantitative 5'-RACE with molecular barcodes. MiXCR, applied by TCRdb to the 5' RACE reads, yields one record per CDR3 protein. This repertoire shows about 220,000 distinct CDR3 sequences, about 6.7% found once; its top ten account for approximately 15%. The germline V and J ends were trimmed by 6 bases and 3 bases, with 14 bases remaining between them. The CDR3 has 14 amino acids. The chain links TRBV23-1 to TRBJ1-2; D might be TRBD1 (5 bases). TRBV23-1 is an ORF for which the function is uncertain. This sequence was found in a male donor with ankylosing spondylitis. The sequenced sample consisted of blood, either unsorted or a sorted T cell fraction (not recorded which). As DNA, the CDR3 is TGCGCCAGCAGACCCTTGGGGGGTTACTATGGCTACACCTTC. Its protein is CASRPLGGYYGYTF.